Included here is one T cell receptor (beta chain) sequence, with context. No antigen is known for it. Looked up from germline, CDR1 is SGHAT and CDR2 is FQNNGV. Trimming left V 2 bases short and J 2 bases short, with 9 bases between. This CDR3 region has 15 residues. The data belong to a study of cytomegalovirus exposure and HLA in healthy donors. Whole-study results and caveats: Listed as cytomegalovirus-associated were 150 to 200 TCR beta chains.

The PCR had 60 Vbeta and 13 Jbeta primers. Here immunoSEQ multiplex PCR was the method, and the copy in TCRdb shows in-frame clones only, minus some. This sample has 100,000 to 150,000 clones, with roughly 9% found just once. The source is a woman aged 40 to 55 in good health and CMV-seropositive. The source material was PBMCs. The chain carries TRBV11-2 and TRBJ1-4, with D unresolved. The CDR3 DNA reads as TGTGCCAGCAGCTTAATCGGGAATACTAATGAAAAACTGTTTTTT. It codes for CASSLIGNTNEKLFF. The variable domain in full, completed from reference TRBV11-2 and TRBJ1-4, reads EAGVAQSPRYKIIEKRQSVAFWCNPISGHATLYWYQQILGQGPKLLIQFQNNGVVDDSQLPKDRFSAERLKGVDSTLKIQPAKLEDSAVYLCASSLIGNTNEKLFFGSGTQLSVL.